These 22 T cell receptor beta chains were all obtained from the same sample, sequenced in a study of T cell changes during pregnancy in multiple sclerosis (dated by TCRdb to between 2018 and 2021). The library was built by means of the immunoSEQ multiplex PCR assay. Held by TCRdb, this immuneACCESS table contains in-frame sequences only and omits some clones. Under half of the omission traces to an unresolved V gene where checked; the cause of the rest is unknown. Across this sample there are over 30,000 clones, with roughly 94% seen only once. The top ten clones comprise roughly 0.72% of the sample. Here the sequenced sample was CD4+ T cells from peripheral blood mononuclear cells, taken in the third trimester of pregnancy. These receptors were taken from a female donor with multiple sclerosis, enrolled in a pregnancy study.

This clone was recorded only once. The chain links TRBV5-6 to TRBJ2-1; 14 bases match TRBD2. The CDR3 has 16 residues. After removal of 3 bases from V and 10 bases from J, the junction contained 9 bases not matched to a gene. CDR1 and CDR2 from the germline V gene are SGHDT and YYEEEE. The CDR3 reads CASSYQGTSGSQEQFF. CDR3 bases: TGTGCCAGCAGCTACCAAGGGACTAGCGGGAGTCAAGAGCAGTTCTTC.

J is TRBJ2-1 and V is TRBV29-1; 9 nucleotides match TRBD2. CDR1 SQVTM and CDR2 ANQGSEA come from the germline V gene. The CDR3 contains 11 residues. The V segment lost 5 bases and the J segment 9 bases; nucleotides outside the gene matches: 2. CDR3 in amino acids: CSVQLAGEQFF. CDR3 nucleotides: TGCAGCGTTCAACTAGCGGGTGAGCAGTTCTTC.

The chain links TRBV4-2 to TRBJ1-1; D gene unclear. The V end lost 0 bases, the J end lost 0 bases, and 11 bases lay between the germline ends. The CDR3 is 16 residues long. Looked up from germline, CDR1 is LGHNA and CDR2 is YNFKEQ. The CDR3 nucleotides are TGTGCCAGCAGCCAAGATGGTGGCAGCGTGAACACTGAAGCTTTCTTT. This encodes CASSQDGGSVNTEAFF.

The CDR3 nucleotides read TGTGCCAGCAGTTTTCAGGGAACAGGCGGCTACACCTTC. The encoded protein is CASSFQGTGGYTF. The chain carries TRBV28 and TRBJ1-2; possible D gene TRBD1, 5 bases. Germline CDR1 reads MDHEN; CDR2 reads SYDVKM. Trimming took off 3 bases at V and 8 bases at J, with 13 bases between the two ends. The CDR3 contains 13 residues.

The chain recombines TRBV28 with TRBJ1-1; D is unresolved. Germline CDR1 is MDHEN and CDR2 is SYDVKM. CDR3 length: 12 residues. Trimming took off 5 bases at V and 0 bases at J, with 4 bases between the two ends. CDR3 protein: CASSLMNTEAFF. CDR3 bases: TGTGCCAGCAGTCTTATGAACACTGAAGCTTTCTTT. Drawing the rest from reference TRBV28 and TRBJ1-1, the complete variable domain is DVKVTQSSRYLVKRTGEKVFLECVQDMDHENMFWYRQDPGLGLRLIYFSYDVKMKEKGDIPEGYSVSREKKERFSLILESASTNQTSMYLCASSLMNTEAFFGQGTRLTVV.

The genes are TRBV6-1 and TRBJ1-4, with 8 bases identical to TRBD1. The germline V gene has CDR1 MNHNS and CDR2 SASEGT. The CDR3 is 15 amino acids. V trimming: 7 bases; J trimming: 3 bases; junction bases outside the gene matches: 7. CDR3 sequence (DNA): TGTGCCAGCAACGCAGGGGGCTTGGCTAATGAAAAACTGTTTTTT. Residues: CASNAGGLANEKLFF.

This chain connects TRBV6-5 to TRBJ2-5, with a weak D call TRBD2 (6 bases). Germline CDR1 reads MNHEY; CDR2 reads SVGAGI. V dropped 2 bases and J dropped 7 bases, with 17 bases sitting between them. The CDR3 is 15 amino acids. CDR3 residues: CASSYGTRGDGTQYF. CDR3 nucleotide sequence: TGTGCCAGCAGTTACGGCACGCGGGGAGACGGGACCCAGTACTTC.

The rearrangement joins TRBV7-2 to TRBJ1-3, with 9 bases fitting TRBD1. From germline, CDR1 is SGHTA and CDR2 FQGNSA. This CDR3 contains 19 residues. The J segment lost 0 bases and the V segment lost 5 bases, leaving 14 bases of the junction unmatched. For the CDR3, the DNA is TGTGCCAGCAGCCGACGGGCGGACAGGGGCCGATCCTCTGGAAACACCATATATTTT. This gives the protein CASSRRADRGRSSGNTIYF.

The gene calls are TRBV9 and TRBJ2-3, with TRBD1 identical over 7 bases. Trimming took 4 bases from V and 4 from J; bases not matched to a gene: 9. Germline loops: CDR1 SGDLS, CDR2 YYNGEE. This CDR3 contains 15 residues. CDR3 sequence reads: CASSLSRTGADTQYF. The CDR3 DNA sequence: TGTGCCAGCAGCCTCAGTAGGACAGGCGCAGATACGCAGTATTTT.

The chain recombines TRBV5-1 with TRBJ1-4; TRBD1 matches at 8 bases. CDR1 and CDR2 from the germline V gene are SGHRS and YFSETQ. This CDR3 is 16 amino acids long. The J segment lost 4 bases and the V segment lost 4 bases, leaving 9 bases of the junction unmatched. This CDR3 is CASSIAGTGNNEKLFF. In DNA, the CDR3 is TGCGCCAGCAGCATAGCAGGGACAGGCAATAATGAAAAACTGTTTTTT.

The CDR3 nucleotides read TGTGCCACCAGCAGAGACGACAAGGGACTCGCCGGAAACACCATATATTTT. The encoded protein is CATSRDDKGLAGNTIYF. The chain joins TRBV15 to TRBJ1-3; D might be TRBD1 (5 bases). The germline V and J ends were trimmed by 0 bases and 4 bases, with 16 bases remaining between them. The germline V gene has CDR1 LNHNV and CDR2 YYDKDF (reference sequence). CDR3 length equals 17 residues. Full variable domain (outside the CDR3, taken from reference TRBV15 and TRBJ1-3): DAMVIQNPRYQVTQFGKPVTLSCSQTLNHNVMYWYQQKSSQAPKLLFHYYDKDFNNEADTPDNFQSRRPNTSFCFLDIRSPGLGDTAMYLCATSRDDKGLAGNTIYFGEGSWLTVV.

This clone has a single count. V gene TRBV5-1 combines with J gene TRBJ1-4, with D unclear. The germline V and J ends were trimmed by 1 base and 8 bases, with 9 bases remaining between them. Germline V gene sequence: CDR1 SGHRS, CDR2 YFSETQ. The CDR3 covers 13 residues. The chain's CDR3 is CASSLKPGEKLFF. Here the CDR3 DNA reads TGCGCCAGCAGCTTGAAACCGGGAGAAAAACTGTTTTTT.

This sequence joins TRBV11-2 and TRBJ2-3; D unresolved. Trimming removed 3 bases at V and 2 bases at J, with 9 bases between. The CDR3 has 14 amino acids. CDR1 and CDR2 (germline): SGHAT, FQNNGV. The CDR3, as DNA: TGTGCCAGCAGCTTCCGACACCACACAGATACGCAGTATTTT. It is translated as CASSFRHHTDTQYF.

J is TRBJ1-1 and V is TRBV19, with 10 bases aligning to TRBD1. The CDR3 has 15 amino acids. Trimming removed 6 bases from V and 5 bases from J; junction bases left unmatched: 9. Per germline, CDR1 LNHDA and CDR2 SQIVND (reference sequence). The CDR3 reads CASRDPGQGKTEAFF. The DNA for the CDR3 is TGTGCCAGTAGGGACCCGGGACAGGGGAAGACTGAAGCTTTCTTT.

This sequence joins TRBV19 and TRBJ1-1; D unresolved. The CDR3 runs 18 residues. Trimming took off 1 base at V and 0 bases at J, with 18 bases between the two ends. Germline assignment: CDR1 LNHDA and CDR2 SQIVND (reference sequence). The CDR3 nucleotides read TGTGCCAGTAGTATAGGTAGAAGGATCGACATTTTGAACACTGAAGCTTTCTTT. Protein sequence: CASSIGRRIDILNTEAFF.

The V gene is TRBV10-3, the J gene TRBJ2-7; 12 bases align to TRBD1. In germline, CDR1 is ENHRY, CDR2 SYGVKD. The CDR3 runs to 16 residues. Trimming removed 4 bases from V and 5 bases from J; junction bases left unmatched: 9. The CDR3: CAISASGTGGEDEQYF. The CDR3 nucleotides read TGTGCCATCAGTGCCTCCGGGACAGGGGGCGAGGACGAGCAGTACTTC.

The V and J genes are TRBV9 and TRBJ2-7; no firm D call. Trimming took 0 bases from V and 4 from J, leaving 11 bases between them. Germline CDR1 is SGDLS and CDR2 is YYNGEE. CDR3 length: 14 amino acids. The CDR3 is CASSVGGSFYEQYF. CDR3 coding DNA: TGTGCCAGCAGCGTAGGAGGATCCTTTTACGAGCAGTACTTC. The full variable domain, rest sourced from reference TRBV9 and TRBJ2-7, is DSGVTQTPKHLITATGQRVTLRCSPRSGDLSVYWYQQSLDQGLQFLIQYYNGEERAKGNILERFSAQQFPDLHSELNLSSLELGDSALYFCASSVGGSFYEQYFGPGTRLTVT.

V usage is TRBV19 and J usage is TRBJ2-7; the match to TRBD2 covers 7 bases. The CDR3 has 16 amino acids. Germline CDR1 is LNHDA and CDR2 is SQIVND (reference sequence). Trimming took 4 bases from V and 3 from J; bases not matched to a gene: 12. The DNA of the CDR3 is TGTGCCAGTAGTACGAGCCCCGGGACTACCTTCTACGAGCAGTACTTC. Translation: CASSTSPGTTFYEQYF.

The chain carries TRBV19 and TRBJ2-3; 11 bases align to TRBD2. CDR1 is LNHDA, CDR2 SQIVND, per germline (reference sequence). The length of the CDR3 is 17 residues. V lost 1 base, J lost 3 bases, and 6 bases stayed unmatched. The CDR3 nucleotides read TGTGCCAGTAGTATAGGTAGCGGGAGGGCCGGAACAGATACGCAGTATTTT. It specifies CASSIGSGRAGTDTQYF.

The V and J genes are TRBV5-5 and TRBJ2-7; 8 positions agree with TRBD1. This CDR3 comprises 17 residues. The V gene's germline CDR1 is SGHKS and CDR2 YYEKEE (reference sequence). The J segment lost 4 bases and the V segment lost 0 bases, leaving 12 bases of the junction unmatched. For the CDR3, the DNA is TGTGCCAGCAGCTTGGCCGGGTTGACAGGGGTAGGGTACGAGCAGTACTTC. This encodes CASSLAGLTGVGYEQYF.

The chain carries TRBV2 and TRBJ2-3, with 7 positions matching TRBD2. The V segment lost 2 bases and the J segment 4 bases; nucleotides outside the gene matches: 0. Germline CDR1 SNHLY, CDR2 FYNNEI. CDR3 size: 13 residues. CDR3 amino acids: CASSETSADTQYF. The CDR3 DNA reads as TGTGCCAGCAGTGAAACTAGCGCAGATACGCAGTATTTT. Full variable domain (outside the CDR3, taken from reference TRBV2 and TRBJ2-3): EPEVTQTPSHQVTQMGQEVILRCVPISNHLYFYWYRQILGQKVEFLVSFYNNEISEKSEIFDDQFSVERPDGSNFTLKIRSTKLEDSAMYFCASSETSADTQYFGPGTRLTVL.

The rearrangement uses TRBV27 and TRBJ1-2; 7 nucleotides line up with TRBD1. After removal of 4 bases from V and 8 bases from J, the junction contained 7 bases not matched to a gene. Per the germline V gene, CDR1 is MNHEY and CDR2 is SMNVEV (reference sequence). CDR3 length: 13 residues. The chain's CDR3 is CASSWGQSGGYTF. The DNA for the CDR3 is TGTGCCAGCAGTTGGGGACAGTCGGGAGGCTACACCTTC.